The next 9 T cell receptor beta chains were all read from a single sample in a study of T-cell memory formation after mild COVID-19. TCRdb used MiXCR to reprocess the 5' RACE reads, holding one entry per CDR3 protein. Among about 27,000 distinct CDR3 sequences, 6.5% to 9% were seen once, and the ten largest hold roughly 14%. Source material: PBMCs or a T cell subset sorted from them (not recorded which). The receptors stem from an adult woman who had mild COVID-19 (a few samples of this study predate the infection). Cell type and time point are not known.

This clonotype was counted at least ten times. CDR3 sequence reads: CASSLMGLAGSNEQFF. The CDR3 coding sequence is TGTGCCAGCAGCTTAATGGGACTAGCGGGATCAAATGAGCAGTTCTTC. This rearrangement joins TRBV7-3 to TRBJ2-1; 13 positions match TRBD2. Germline lookup yields CDR1 SGHTA and CDR2 FQGTGA. V dropped 1 base and J dropped 7; count of bases not matched to a gene: 4. The length of the CDR3 is 16 residues.

This clonotype was seen repeatedly, ten times or more. The J gene is TRBJ1-4, the V gene TRBV5-5, with D perhaps TRBD1 (5 bases). V shed 0 bases and J shed 7 bases, with 13 bases lying between them. The CDR3 runs to 15 residues. Looked up from germline, CDR1 is SGHKS and CDR2 is YYEKEE (reference sequence). The CDR3, as DNA: TGTGCCAGCAGCTTGGCCGGGGGTGAGGGTGAAAAACTGTTTTTT. It codes for CASSLAGGEGEKLFF.

The sample holds many counts of this clonotype. This chain connects TRBV20-1 to TRBJ2-6; no reliable D call. Germline CDR1 and CDR2: DFQATT and SNEGSKA (reference sequence). The CDR3 has 14 amino acids. Trimming removed 5 bases at V and 1 base at J, with 9 bases between. The CDR3 DNA sequence: TGCAGTGCTTACAGAGGTTCTGGGGCCAACGTCCTGACTTTC. Its translation is CSAYRGSGANVLTF.

This rearrangement joins TRBV7-9 to TRBJ2-1; the D call may be TRBD1 or TRBD2 (5 bases each). The V end lost 5 bases, the J end lost 10 bases, and 15 bases lay between the germline ends. The germline CDR1 and CDR2 sequences are SEHNR and FQNEAQ (reference sequence). This CDR3 comprises 13 residues. The CDR3 loop is CASSTQWGNEQFF. CDR3 DNA sequence: TGTGCCAGCAGCACCCAGTGGGGGAACGAGCAGTTCTTC. Based on the CDR3 plus reference TRBV7-9 and TRBJ2-1, the full variable domain is DTGVSQNPRHKITKRGQNVTFRCDPISEHNRLYWYRQTLGQGPEFLTYFQNEAQLEKSRLLSDRFSAERPKGSFSTLEIQRTEQGDSAMYLCASSTQWGNEQFFGPGTRLTVL.

This clonotype was detected many times. The chain employs TRBV4-3 and TRBJ2-2; D perhaps matches TRBD2 (6 bases). From germline, CDR1 is LGHNA and CDR2 YSLEER. Trimming took 1 base from V and 2 from J, leaving 11 bases between them. CDR3 length: 16 residues. The DNA of the CDR3 is TGCGCCAGCAGCCAAGGACGGGACTTCAACACCGGGGAGCTGTTTTTT. Its protein is CASSQGRDFNTGELFF.

This clonotype was detected ten times or more. The V call is TRBV5-1, the J call TRBJ1-2, with a tentative D call TRBD1 (5 bases). The CDR3 is 16 amino acids. V was clipped by 0 bases and J by 2 bases, with 14 bases between them. From germline, CDR1 is SGHRS and CDR2 YFSETQ. The CDR3 DNA follows: TGCGCCAGCAGCTTGGAATTATCGGGGGGGAACTATGGCTACACCTTC. Encoded protein: CASSLELSGGNYGYTF.

In its sample, this clonotype was seen many times. The V call is TRBV19, the J call TRBJ2-2; 7 bases line up with TRBD2. The CDR3 covers 15 residues. V dropped 3 bases and J dropped 8; count of bases not matched to a gene: 9. Germline CDR1 is LNHDA and CDR2 is SQIVND (reference sequence). The CDR3 is CASSIAPGGGGELFF. Here the CDR3 DNA reads TGTGCCAGTAGTATTGCTCCGGGGGGAGGAGGGGAGCTGTTTTTT.

This clonotype was counted at least ten times. V and J are TRBV2 and TRBJ2-7; D uncertain. Trimming stripped 4 bases from V and 7 bases from J, with 17 bases between. The germline V gene encodes CDR1 SNHLY and CDR2 FYNNEI. This CDR3 region has 14 residues. This chain's CDR3 is CASSVDRSPREQYF. The CDR3 DNA is TGTGCCAGCAGTGTAGACCGCAGCCCACGAGAGCAGTACTTC.

This clonotype was seen ten or more times. V usage is TRBV24-1 and J usage is TRBJ1-4, with TRBD1 as a possible D gene (6 bases). The CDR3 consists of 15 residues. V was shortened by 7 bases and J by 4 bases, with 15 bases between the two germline ends. Germline lookup yields CDR1 KGHDR and CDR2 SFDVKD. DNA of the CDR3: TGTGCCACCAGCCGTGGGGGACACAATAATGAAAAACTGTTTTTT. Translating it yields CATSRGGHNNEKLFF.